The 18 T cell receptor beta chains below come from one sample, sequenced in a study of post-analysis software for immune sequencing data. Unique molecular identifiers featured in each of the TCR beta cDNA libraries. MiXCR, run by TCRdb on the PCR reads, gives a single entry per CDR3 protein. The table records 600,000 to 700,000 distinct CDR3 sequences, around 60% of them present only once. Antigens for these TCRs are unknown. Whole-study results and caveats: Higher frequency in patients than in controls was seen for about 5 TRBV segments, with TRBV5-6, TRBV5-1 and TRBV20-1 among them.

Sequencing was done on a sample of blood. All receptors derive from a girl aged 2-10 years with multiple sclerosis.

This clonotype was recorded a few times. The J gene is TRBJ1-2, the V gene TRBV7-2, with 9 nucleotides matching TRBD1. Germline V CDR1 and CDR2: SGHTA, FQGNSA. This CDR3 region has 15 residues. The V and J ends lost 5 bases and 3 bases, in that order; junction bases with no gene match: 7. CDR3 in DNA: TGTGCCAGCAGCCTTAGAACAGGGGGCGACTATGGCTACACCTTC. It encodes CASSLRTGGDYGYTF.

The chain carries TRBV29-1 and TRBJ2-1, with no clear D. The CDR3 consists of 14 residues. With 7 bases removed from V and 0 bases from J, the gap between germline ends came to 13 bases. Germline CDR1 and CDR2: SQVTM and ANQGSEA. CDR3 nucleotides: TGCAGCGCGTCTCCAGCGAGCTCCTACAATGAGCAGTTCTTC. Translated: CSASPASSYNEQFF.

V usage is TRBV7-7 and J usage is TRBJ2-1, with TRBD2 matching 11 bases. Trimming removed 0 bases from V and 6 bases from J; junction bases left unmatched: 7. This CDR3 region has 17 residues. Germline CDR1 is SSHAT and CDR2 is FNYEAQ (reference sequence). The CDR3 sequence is CASSLALLAGGCNEQFF. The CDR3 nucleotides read TGTGCCAGCAGCTTAGCTCTCCTAGCGGGGGGCTGCAATGAGCAGTTCTTC.

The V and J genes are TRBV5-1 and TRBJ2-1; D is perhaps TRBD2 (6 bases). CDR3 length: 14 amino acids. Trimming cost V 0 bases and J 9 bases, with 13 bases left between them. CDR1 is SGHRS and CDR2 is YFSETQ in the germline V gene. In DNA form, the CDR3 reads TGCGCCAGCAGCTTGGCCCTGGGCGGGATTGAGCAGTTCTTC. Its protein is CASSLALGGIEQFF.

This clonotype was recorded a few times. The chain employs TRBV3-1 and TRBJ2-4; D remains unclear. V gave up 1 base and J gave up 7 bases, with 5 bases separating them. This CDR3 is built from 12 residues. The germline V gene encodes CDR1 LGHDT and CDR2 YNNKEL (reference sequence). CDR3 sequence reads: CASSQVGNIQYF. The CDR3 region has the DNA TGTGCCAGCAGCCAAGTAGGGAACATTCAGTACTTC.

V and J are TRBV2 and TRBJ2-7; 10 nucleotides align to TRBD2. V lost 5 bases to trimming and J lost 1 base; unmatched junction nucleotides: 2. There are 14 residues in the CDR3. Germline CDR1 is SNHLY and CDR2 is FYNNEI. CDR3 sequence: CASSYSGRSYEQYF. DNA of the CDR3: TGTGCCAGCAGTTATAGCGGGAGGTCCTACGAGCAGTACTTC.

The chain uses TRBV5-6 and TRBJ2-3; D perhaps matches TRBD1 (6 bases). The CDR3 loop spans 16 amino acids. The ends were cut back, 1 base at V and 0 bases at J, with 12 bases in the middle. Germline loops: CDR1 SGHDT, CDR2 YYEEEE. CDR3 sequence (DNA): TGTGCCAGCAGCTTGAGGACAGACTCTAGCACAGATACGCAGTATTTT. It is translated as CASSLRTDSSTDTQYF.

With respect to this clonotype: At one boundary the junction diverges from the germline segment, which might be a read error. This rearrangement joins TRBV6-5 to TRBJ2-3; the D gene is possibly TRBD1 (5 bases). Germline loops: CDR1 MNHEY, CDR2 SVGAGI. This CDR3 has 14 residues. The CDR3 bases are TGTGCCAGCAGTTACCAGGGATCCACAGACACGCAGTATTTT. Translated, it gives CASSYQGSTDTQYF.

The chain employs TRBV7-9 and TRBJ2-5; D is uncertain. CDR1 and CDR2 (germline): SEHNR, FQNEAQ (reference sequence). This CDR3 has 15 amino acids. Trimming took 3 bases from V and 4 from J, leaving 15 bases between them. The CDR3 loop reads CASSFGSSKLETQYF. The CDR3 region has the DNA TGTGCCAGCAGCTTCGGATCGTCTAAGTTAGAGACCCAGTACTTC.

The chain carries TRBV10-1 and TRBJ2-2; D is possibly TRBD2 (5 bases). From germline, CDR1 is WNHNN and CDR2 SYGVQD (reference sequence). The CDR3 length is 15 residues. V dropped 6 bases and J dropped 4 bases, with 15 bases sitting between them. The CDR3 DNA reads TGCGCCAGCAGCGCGATGTTGGGGAGCACCGGGGAGCTGTTTTTT. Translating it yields CASSAMLGSTGELFF.

CDR3 region: CASSRVRAGGDNEQFF. The CDR3, as DNA: TGTGCCAGCAGCCGGGTCCGCGCGGGGGGGGACAATGAGCAGTTCTTC. This rearrangement joins TRBV6-5 to TRBJ2-1, with 9 bases lining up with TRBD2. With 6 bases clipped from V and 5 bases from J, the junction kept 11 bases outside the gene matches. CDR3 size: 16 residues. Germline V lookup: CDR1 MNHEY, CDR2 SVGAGI.

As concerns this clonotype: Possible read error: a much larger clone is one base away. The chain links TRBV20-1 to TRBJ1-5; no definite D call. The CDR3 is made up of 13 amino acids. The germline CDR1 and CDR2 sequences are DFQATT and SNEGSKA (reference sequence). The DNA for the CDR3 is TGCAGTGCTCTCTCAGATAGCAATCACCCCCAGCATTTT. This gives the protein CSALSDSNHPQHF.

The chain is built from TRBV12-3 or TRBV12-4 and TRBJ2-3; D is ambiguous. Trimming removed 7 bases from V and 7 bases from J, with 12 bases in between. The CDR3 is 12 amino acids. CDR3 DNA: TGTGCCAGCATTAAGGGTGCAAATACGCAGTATTTT. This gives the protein CASIKGANTQYF.

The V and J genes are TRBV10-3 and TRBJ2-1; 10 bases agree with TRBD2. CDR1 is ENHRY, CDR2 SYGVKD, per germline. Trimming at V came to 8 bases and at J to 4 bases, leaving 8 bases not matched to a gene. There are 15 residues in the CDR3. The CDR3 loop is CAISASGGSYNEQFF. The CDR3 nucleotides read TGTGCCATCTCGGCTAGCGGGGGTTCGTACAATGAGCAGTTCTTC.

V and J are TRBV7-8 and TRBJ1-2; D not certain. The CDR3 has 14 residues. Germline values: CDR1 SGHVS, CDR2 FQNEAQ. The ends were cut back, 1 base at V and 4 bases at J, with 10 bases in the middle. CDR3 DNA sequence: TGTGCCAGCAGCTTAGAAGTACGGATCTATGGCTACACCTTC. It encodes CASSLEVRIYGYTF. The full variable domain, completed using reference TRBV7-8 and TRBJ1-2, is GAGVSQSPRYKVAKRGQDVALRCDPISGHVSLFWYQQALGQGPEFLTYFQNEAQLDKSGLPSDRFFAERPEGSVSTLKIQRTQQEDSAVYLCASSLEVRIYGYTFGSGTRLTVV.

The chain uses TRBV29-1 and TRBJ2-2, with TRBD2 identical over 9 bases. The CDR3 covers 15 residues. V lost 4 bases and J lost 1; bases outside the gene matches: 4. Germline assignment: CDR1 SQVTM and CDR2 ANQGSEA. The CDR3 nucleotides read TGCAGCGTTGGACTAGCGGAAATGAACACCGGGGAGCTGTTTTTT. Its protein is CSVGLAEMNTGELFF.

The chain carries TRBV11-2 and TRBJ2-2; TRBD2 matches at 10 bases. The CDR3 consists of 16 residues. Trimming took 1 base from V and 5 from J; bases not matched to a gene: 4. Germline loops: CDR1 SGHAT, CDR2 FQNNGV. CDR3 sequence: CASSLAWGLATGELFF. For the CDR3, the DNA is TGTGCCAGCAGCTTAGCGTGGGGACTAGCGACCGGGGAGCTGTTTTTT.

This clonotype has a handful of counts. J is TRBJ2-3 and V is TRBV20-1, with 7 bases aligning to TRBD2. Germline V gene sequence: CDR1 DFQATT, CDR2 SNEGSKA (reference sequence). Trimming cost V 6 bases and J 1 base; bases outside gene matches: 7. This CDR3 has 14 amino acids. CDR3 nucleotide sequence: TGCAGTGCGCCGATAGCGGGCGGCACAGATACGCAGTATTTT. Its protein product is CSAPIAGGTDTQYF.